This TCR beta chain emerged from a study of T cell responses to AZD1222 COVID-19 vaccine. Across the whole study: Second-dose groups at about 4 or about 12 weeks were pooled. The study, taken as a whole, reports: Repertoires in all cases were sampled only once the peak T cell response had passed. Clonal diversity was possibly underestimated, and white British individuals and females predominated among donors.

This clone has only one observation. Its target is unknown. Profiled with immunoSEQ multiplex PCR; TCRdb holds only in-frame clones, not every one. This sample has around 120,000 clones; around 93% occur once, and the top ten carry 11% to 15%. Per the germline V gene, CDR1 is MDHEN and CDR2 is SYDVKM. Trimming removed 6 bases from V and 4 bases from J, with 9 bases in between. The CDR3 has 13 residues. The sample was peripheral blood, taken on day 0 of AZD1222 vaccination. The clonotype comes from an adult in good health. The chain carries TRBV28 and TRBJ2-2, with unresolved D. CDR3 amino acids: CASSFYPTGELFF. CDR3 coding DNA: TGTGCCAGCAGCTTCTACCCCACCGGGGAGCTGTTTTTT.